The clone carrying this T cell receptor beta chain was counted a few times. This specimen comes from a study of blood T cells in healthy people across ages. Per sample, a minimum of 6 million PBMCs were isolated. Each sample provided at least 5 micrograms of extracted total RNA. Primed by a sample-barcoded 5' primer and a J-beta primer mix, a second PCR proceeded for 7 to 11 cycles. A template-switch adaptor with 12 random nucleotides tagged each cDNA molecule. TCRdb reanalysed the 5' RACE reads using MiXCR and keeps one entry per CDR3 protein. This table has more than 500,000 distinct CDR3 sequences, 27% appearing once. The CDR3 runs 12 residues. Trimming left V 7 bases short and J 5 bases short, with 11 bases between. Germline CDR1 MNHNS, CDR2 SASEGT.

The sequence derives from a woman in her 70s in good health. The chain links TRBV6-1 to TRBJ2-5; no clear D. The specimen was blood. DNA of the CDR3: TGTGCCAGCACCGCCACCCGGGAGACCCAGTACTTC. As protein: CASTATRETQYF.